This T cell receptor beta chain was recovered during a study of CXCR3-negative and CXCR3-positive naive CD8 T cells. UMI-tagged TRB cDNA libraries were built via 5' RACE. Following a re-call of the 5' RACE reads, TCRdb has one entry per CDR3 protein and lacks DNA. Its clone listing holds more than 65,000 distinct CDR3 sequences. CDR3 size: 14 residues. CDR1 is MDHEN and CDR2 is SYDVKM in the germline V gene. The clonotype comes from a human donor in good health. Some clones in this sample may be carry-over from other donors' samples. The specimen was naive CXCR3- CD8+ T cells from blood. The subset was: CD45RO-CCR7+CD27+CD95- naive CD8+ T cells lacking CXCR3 (TNR3-). The rearrangement joins TRBV28 to TRBJ2-7; TCRdb calls TRBD1, which cannot be checked without DNA. CDR3 loop: CASSFDSQTYEQYF. Combining the CDR3 with reference TRBV28 and TRBJ2-7 gives the whole variable domain DVKVTQSSRYLVKRTGEKVFLECVQDMDHENMFWYRQDPGLGLRLIYFSYDVKMKEKGDIPEGYSVSREKKERFSLILESASTNQTSMYLCASSFDSQTYEQYFGPGTRLTVT.